The 21 T cell receptor beta chains below all came from one sample that was sequenced in a study of T cell changes during pregnancy in multiple sclerosis. The data were produced by immunoSEQ multiplex PCR, yet TCRdb's version contains in-frame clones alone and is incomplete. The top ten clones hold roughly 0.35% of a sample with tens of thousands of clones, 85% to 95% of them seen once. The sequences come from CD4+ T cells from peripheral blood mononuclear cells, collected before pregnancy. Receptor source: a female donor with multiple sclerosis, enrolled in a pregnancy study.

The rearrangement links TRBV2 to TRBJ2-2, with D possibly TRBD2 on 6 matching bases. Germline lookup yields CDR1 SNHLY and CDR2 FYNNEI. Trimming took 6 bases from V and 4 from J, leaving 15 bases between them. CDR3 length: 15 residues. CDR3 sequence: CASRGAGRGTGELFF. CDR3 nucleotides: TGTGCCAGCAGGGGCGCAGGGCGGGGCACCGGGGAGCTGTTTTTT.

The chain links TRBV7-9 to TRBJ2-7; unclear D gene. The CDR3 sequence is 15 residues long. Per germline, CDR1 SEHNR and CDR2 FQNEAQ (reference sequence). V lost 4 bases and J 2 bases, leaving 15 bases between the germline ends. As DNA, the CDR3 is TGTGCCAGCAGCTACCTCTGGGCCCCAACCTACGAGCAGTACTTC. It translates to CASSYLWAPTYEQYF.

This chain connects TRBV6-1 to TRBJ2-2; 10 bases are shared with TRBD2. CDR1 MNHNS and CDR2 SASEGT come from the germline V gene. Trimming removed 6 bases from V and 1 base from J; junction bases left unmatched: 2. This CDR3 region has 15 residues. The CDR3 DNA sequence: TGTGCCAGCAGCGGACTAGCGGTGAACACCGGGGAGCTGTTTTTT. Translation gives CASSGLAVNTGELFF.

V is TRBV7-9 and J is TRBJ1-1, with 8 bases that match TRBD1. Unmatched junction bases numbered 5, after V lost 5 bases and J lost 0 bases. In germline, CDR1 is SEHNR, CDR2 FQNEAQ (reference sequence). This CDR3 comprises 15 residues. The CDR3 is CASSNTGGMNTEAFF. For the CDR3, the DNA is TGTGCCAGCAGCAACACAGGGGGGATGAACACTGAAGCTTTCTTT.

This clone was recorded only once. V is TRBV19 and J is TRBJ2-3, with TRBD2 matching 16 bases. The CDR3 loop spans 16 amino acids. J lost 4 bases, V lost 7 bases, and 5 bases had no gene match. The germline V gene has CDR1 LNHDA and CDR2 SQIVND (reference sequence). CDR3 loop: CASIPGLAGGSDTQYF. The CDR3 DNA sequence: TGTGCCAGTATCCCGGGACTAGCGGGGGGGTCAGATACGCAGTATTTT.

The chain employs TRBV4-2 and TRBJ2-2, with D uncertain. Trimming removed 1 base at V and 3 bases at J, with 12 bases between. The CDR3 loop spans 16 amino acids. CDR1 and CDR2 from the germline V gene are LGHNA and YNFKEQ. The CDR3 protein is CASSQGPLSDTGELFF. The CDR3 region has the DNA TGTGCCAGCAGCCAAGGGCCTTTGTCCGACACCGGGGAGCTGTTTTTT.

The chain links TRBV6-1 to TRBJ2-1; the D gene is possibly TRBD2 (5 bases). This CDR3 is 15 amino acids long. Germline CDR1 reads MNHNS; CDR2 reads SASEGT. The V gene lost 1 base and the J gene lost 4 bases, with 11 bases spanning the gap. The CDR3 nucleotides read TGTGCCAGCAGTGAAGACGGACTGGGATACAATGAGCAGTTCTTC. It is translated as CASSEDGLGYNEQFF.

This clone was detected only once. This chain uses TRBV4-3 with TRBJ1-2; 8 bases match TRBD1. CDR3 length: 15 residues. Losses at the gene ends were 0 bases for V and 3 bases for J; bases not matched to a gene: 3. Germline V gene sequence: CDR1 LGHNA, CDR2 YSLEER. This CDR3 reads CASSQDLQGDYGYTF. In DNA, the CDR3 is TGCGCCAGCAGCCAAGATTTACAGGGGGACTATGGCTACACCTTC.

V and J are TRBV5-1 and TRBJ2-3, with 7 nucleotides matching TRBD2. Germline-derived CDR1 and CDR2 are SGHRS and YFSETQ. CDR3 length: 17 residues. Trimming removed 1 base from V and 1 base from J; junction bases left unmatched: 9. The CDR3 loop reads CASSLFAASGGTDTQYF. CDR3 sequence (DNA): TGCGCCAGCAGCTTGTTTGCGGCTAGCGGAGGCACAGATACGCAGTATTTT.

The CDR3 is CASSLGPRWTGNEQFF. CDR3 in DNA: TGTGCCAGCAGCTTAGGACCTAGGTGGACGGGAAATGAGCAGTTCTTC. The rearrangement uses TRBV7-2 and TRBJ2-1; the D gene is possibly TRBD2 (5 bases). The CDR3 is made up of 16 amino acids. Looked up from germline, CDR1 is SGHTA and CDR2 is FQGNSA. Trimming removed 1 base from V and 7 bases from J, with 17 bases in between.

The genes are TRBV18 and TRBJ2-7, with 9 bases fitting TRBD2. The ends lost 3 bases at V and 5 bases at J; junction bases unmatched: 8. This CDR3 comprises 15 residues. Germline CDR1 KGHSH, CDR2 LQKENI. CDR3 protein: CASSPKRTSANEQYF. The CDR3 DNA sequence: TGTGCCAGCTCACCTAAGCGGACTAGCGCCAACGAGCAGTACTTC.

This chain links TRBV6-5 with TRBJ2-2, with D perhaps TRBD2 (5 bases). The CDR3 consists of 13 residues. V lost 8 bases and J 4 bases, leaving 11 bases between the germline ends. Germline V lookup: CDR1 MNHEY, CDR2 SVGAGI. The CDR3 loop is CASRGSGTGELFF. The CDR3, as DNA: TGTGCCAGCCGGGGAAGTGGCACCGGGGAGCTGTTTTTT.

This rearrangement joins TRBV5-4 to TRBJ2-5; 11 nucleotides line up with TRBD2. V dropped 4 bases and J dropped 5; count of bases not matched to a gene: 16. This CDR3 comprises 18 residues. Looked up from germline, CDR1 is SGHNT and CDR2 is YYREEE (reference sequence). Written as DNA, the CDR3 is TGTGCCAGCAGCCACCCTTTCCCGGGACTAGCGGAAGTGGAGACCCAGTACTTC. Its translation is CASSHPFPGLAEVETQYF.

This clone showed up just once. The CDR3 bases are TGTGCCAGCAGCTTAGGCCTAGCCTACCCAGAGGGTACCCAGTACTTC. Its translation: CASSLGLAYPEGTQYF. The chain employs TRBV7-2 and TRBJ2-5; a possible D gene is TRBD2 (5 bases). The CDR3 covers 16 residues. Germline CDR1 SGHTA, CDR2 FQGNSA. V lost 1 base, J lost 8 bases, and 20 bases lay in between.

The rearrangement joins TRBV7-9 to TRBJ2-7; D may be TRBD1 (7 bases). The CDR3 sequence is 14 residues long. Per the germline V gene, CDR1 is SEHNR and CDR2 is FQNEAQ (reference sequence). Trimming left V 10 bases short and J 3 bases short, with 19 bases between. CDR3 sequence (DNA): TGTGCCACGAAGTCCGGAGGGGACAGCTACGAGCAGTACTTC. Amino acid sequence: CATKSGGDSYEQYF.

The chain combines TRBV2 with TRBJ2-2; 9 bases map to TRBD1. The junction had 6 bases not matched to a gene; V was cut back by 8 bases and J by 2 bases. The CDR3 loop spans 15 amino acids. Germline CDR1 reads SNHLY; CDR2 reads FYNNEI. This CDR3 reads CASGWTGANTGELFF. CDR3 DNA sequence: TGTGCCAGCGGATGGACAGGGGCTAACACCGGGGAGCTGTTTTTT.

The rearrangement joins TRBV5-1 to TRBJ1-1; tentatively, D is TRBD1 (6 bases). The length of the CDR3 is 15 residues. V was clipped by 4 bases and J by 4 bases, with 17 bases between them. Germline CDR1 reads SGHRS; CDR2 reads YFSETQ. The CDR3 region is CASSPGGRWITEAFF. CDR3 DNA sequence: TGCGCCAGCAGCCCGGGGGGGCGTTGGATCACTGAAGCTTTCTTT.

CDR3 in DNA: TGTGCCAGCAGCACTGACACCTACGAGCAGTACTTC. This encodes CASSTDTYEQYF. This rearrangement joins TRBV11-3 to TRBJ2-7; no firm D call. CDR3 length: 12 amino acids. Germline V gene sequence: CDR1 SGHNT, CDR2 YENEEA. Trimming removed 5 bases at V and 2 bases at J, with 7 bases between.

V and J are TRBV7-9 and TRBJ2-5, with TRBD1 as a possible D gene (6 bases). The CDR3 totals 11 residues. V lost 5 bases and J 11 bases, leaving 12 bases between the germline ends. Germline CDR1 is SEHNR and CDR2 is FQNEAQ (reference sequence). CDR3: CASSRGQSQYF. The CDR3, as DNA: TGTGCCAGCAGCCGTGGACAGAGTCAGTACTTC.

A single count supports this clone. The rearrangement joins TRBV7-9 to TRBJ2-1; 9 bases line up with TRBD1. Trimming at V came to 1 base and at J to 6 bases, leaving 13 bases not matched to a gene. The CDR3 loop spans 18 amino acids. Germline V gene data show CDR1 as SEHNR and CDR2 as FQNEAQ (reference sequence). The CDR3 loop reads CASSLEVVRDREGNEQFF. The CDR3 DNA reads as TGTGCCAGCAGCTTAGAAGTAGTCCGGGACAGGGAGGGCAATGAGCAGTTCTTC.

This chain links TRBV19 with TRBJ1-5, with D possibly being TRBD1 (6 bases). Germline V gene lookup returns CDR1 LNHDA and CDR2 SQIVND (reference sequence). The CDR3 sequence is 15 residues long. The V end was cut by 1 base, the J end by 6 bases, with 13 bases between. In DNA form, the CDR3 reads TGTGCCAGTAGTATAGCGGACAGCAGTAGTCAGCCCCAGCATTTT. This codes for CASSIADSSSQPQHF.